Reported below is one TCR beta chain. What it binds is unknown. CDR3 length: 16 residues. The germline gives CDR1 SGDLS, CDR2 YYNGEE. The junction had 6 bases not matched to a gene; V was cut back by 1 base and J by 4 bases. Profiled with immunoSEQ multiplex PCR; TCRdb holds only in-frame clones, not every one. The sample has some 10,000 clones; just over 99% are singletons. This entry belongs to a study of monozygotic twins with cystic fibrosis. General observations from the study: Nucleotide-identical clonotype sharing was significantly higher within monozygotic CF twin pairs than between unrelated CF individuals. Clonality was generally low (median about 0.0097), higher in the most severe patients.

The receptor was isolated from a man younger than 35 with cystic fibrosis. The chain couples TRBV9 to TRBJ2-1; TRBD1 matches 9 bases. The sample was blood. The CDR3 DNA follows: TGTGCCAGCAGCGTAATGGACAGGGGAAATTACAATGAGCAGTTCTTC. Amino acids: CASSVMDRGNYNEQFF.